This is a list of T cell receptor beta chains from one sample in a study of blood T cell repertoires in COVID-19. TCRdb's table, derived via immunoSEQ multiplex PCR, lists solely in-frame clones and lacks some. The sample has about 200,000 clones; over 75% are singletons. The source material was peripheral blood. Source of these receptors: a woman at least 80 years old with acute or convalescent COVID-19. The CDR3 runs from the conserved cysteine through the conserved F or W. The D gene is left open where the match is weak. Clone size is stated in some rows and not others, as once, few, many or a class when expanded.

TRBD1	TRBV7-3	NA	TRBJ2-2	CASSLYRGNTGELFF	TGTGCCAGCAGCTTGTACAGGGGTAACACCGGGGAGCTGTTTTTT
NA	TRBV25-1	NA	TRBJ1-2	CASSELTDYGYTF	TGTGCCAGCAGTGAATTGACAGACTATGGCTACACCTTC
NA	TRBV20-1	NA	TRBJ2-5	CSASSRAQETQYF	TGCAGTGCTAGTTCCAGGGCCCAAGAGACCCAGTACTTC
TRBD2	TRBV11-2	NA	TRBJ2-5	CASSSGLAGGETQYF	TGTGCCAGCAGCTCAGGACTAGCGGGAGGAGAGACCCAGTACTTC
TRBD2	TRBV5-5	few	TRBJ2-3	CASSLSPSGSFPRGTQYF	TGTGCCAGCAGCTTAAGTCCTAGCGGGAGTTTTCCTCGGGGTACGCAGTATTTT
NA	TRBV28	NA	TRBJ2-7	CASRAGVHEQYF	TGTGCCAGCAGGGCAGGGGTGCACGAGCAGTACTTC
NA	TRBV21-1	NA	TRBJ1-6	CASSTSTDYNSPLHF	TGTGCCAGCAGCACATCGACAGATTATAATTCACCCCTCCACTTT
TRBD1	TRBV6-5	once	TRBJ1-4	CASSSRQGTTNEKLFF	TGTGCCAGCAGTTCTCGACAGGGAACCACTAATGAAAAACTGTTTTTT
TRBD1	TRBV19	NA	TRBJ2-7	CASTETGRYEQYF	TGTGCCAGTACCGAGACAGGGCGCTACGAGCAGTACTTC
NA	TRBV3-1/TRBV3-2	NA	TRBJ2-5	CASSQVSQETQYF	TGTGCCAGCAGCCAAGTATCGCAAGAGACCCAGTACTTC
NA	TRBV5-1	once	TRBJ2-7	CASSLGDSLGGQYF	TGCGCCAGCAGCTTGGGGGACTCGCTGGGTGGGCAGTACTTC
TRBD1	TRBV7-9	NA	TRBJ1-1	CASSPMTGKAFF	TGTGCCAGCAGTCCGATGACAGGGAAAGCTTTCTTT
NA	TRBV18	NA	TRBJ1-1	CAITNGSNTEAFF	TGTGCCATTACTAACGGCTCGAACACTGAAGCTTTCTTT
NA	TRBV7-9	NA	TRBJ1-2	CASSLVSDGYTF	TGTGCCAGCAGCTTAGTTTCAGATGGCTACACCTTC
NA	TRBV19	NA	TRBJ1-6	CASSIEQGRNSPLHF	TGTGCCAGTAGTATAGAACAGGGTCGAAATTCACCCCTCCACTTT
TRBD1	TRBV27	NA	TRBJ1-5	CASRQGDYQPQHF	TGTGCCAGTCGTCAGGGGGACTATCAGCCCCAGCATTTT
NA	TRBV6-1	few	TRBJ1-4	CASSARTVPTNEKLFF	TGTGCCAGCAGTGCAAGGACAGTCCCAACTAATGAAAAACTGTTTTTT
NA	TRBV6-5	NA	TRBJ1-3	CASRTTSSGNTIYF	TGTGCCAGCAGGACTACATCCTCTGGAAACACCATATATTTT
TRBD1	TRBV5-1	NA	TRBJ2-3	CASSTQWTGSDTQYF	TGCGCCAGCAGCACCCAATGGACAGGATCAGATACGCAGTATTTT
NA	TRBV28	NA	TRBJ2-2	CASSSPSTGPTGELFF	TGTGCCAGCAGTTCACCTTCAACAGGGCCCACCGGGGAGCTGTTTTTT
NA	TRBV7-2	NA	TRBJ1-2	CASSSSGGAGGYTF	TGTGCCAGCAGCTCCTCCGGAGGGGCAGGTGGCTACACCTTC
TRBD1	TRBV28	NA	TRBJ1-1	CASNMEQGATEAFF	TGTGCCAGCAACATGGAGCAGGGGGCCACTGAAGCTTTCTTT
TRBD1	TRBV19	NA	TRBJ2-5	CASTPPGTGVAKTQYF	TGTGCCAGTACCCCCCCCGGGACAGGGGTAGCGAAGACCCAGTACTTC
TRBD2	TRBV5-1	once	TRBJ2-7	CASSLGGGYEQYF	TGCGCCAGCAGCTTGGGCGGGGGCTACGAGCAGTACTTC
NA	TRBV5-5	NA	TRBJ1-4	CASSLARDGLFF	TGTGCCAGCAGCTTGGCCCGGGATGGGCTGTTTTTT
TRBD1	TRBV18	NA	TRBJ2-1	CASSRSPGQGAYEQFF	TGTGCCAGCTCACGGTCCCCGGGACAGGGGGCTTATGAGCAGTTCTTC
TRBD2	TRBV6-5	NA	TRBJ2-5	CASRAGGLGETQYF	TGTGCCAGCCGGGCGGGGGGGCTAGGAGAGACCCAGTACTTC
NA	TRBV28	NA	TRBJ2-1	CASRDSTYNEQFF	TGTGCCAGCAGGGACAGCACTTACAATGAGCAGTTCTTC
TRBD1	TRBV7-9	NA	TRBJ1-5	CASSAAGTASNQPQHF	TGTGCCAGCAGCGCGGCCGGGACAGCGAGCAATCAGCCCCAGCATTTT
NA	TRBV7-2	NA	TRBJ2-3	CASSSGGPTDTQYF	TGTGCCAGCAGCTCGGGGGGCCCCACAGATACGCAGTATTTT
TRBD1	TRBV7-8	NA	TRBJ1-4	CASSPLTGNLFF	TGTGCCAGCAGCCCATTGACAGGGAACCTGTTTTTT
NA	TRBV5-6	NA	TRBJ1-6	CASSFLNSPLHF	TGTGCCAGCAGCTTCTTGAATTCACCCCTCCACTTT
NA	TRBV3-1/TRBV3-2	NA	TRBJ2-7	CASSQDHRAYAYEQYF	TGTGCCAGCAGCCAAGACCACCGTGCCTATGCCTACGAGCAGTACTTC
TRBD1	TRBV9	many	TRBJ2-7	CASSLGTGRKPYEQYF	TGTGCCAGCAGCCTTGGGACAGGGAGGAAGCCCTACGAGCAGTACTTC
TRBD1	TRBV7-9	NA	TRBJ1-4	CASSSDFQGGREKLFF	TGTGCCAGCAGCTCAGACTTCCAGGGGGGACGTGAAAAACTGTTTTTT
NA	TRBV21-1	once	TRBJ1-2	CASSNRTGDYGYTF	TGTGCCAGCAGCAATCGGACAGGGGACTATGGCTACACCTTC
TRBD2	TRBV10-2	NA	TRBJ2-3	CASSSWTSRNDTSTDTQYF	TGCGCCAGCAGTTCATGGACTAGCCGCAACGACACAAGCACAGATACGCAGTATTTT
NA	TRBV6-5	NA	TRBJ2-5	CASSYAKGVETQYF	TGTGCCAGCAGTTACGCGAAGGGGGTGGAGACCCAGTACTTC
TRBD1	TRBV5-8	NA	TRBJ2-5	CASSLVRDRDQETQYF	TGTGCCAGCAGCTTGGTCCGGGACAGGGACCAAGAGACCCAGTACTTC
TRBD1	TRBV5-4	NA	TRBJ2-3	CASSRGPGTATDTQYF	TGTGCCAGCAGCAGAGGTCCCGGGACAGCCACAGATACGCAGTATTTT